One and the same sample provided the 11 T cell receptor beta chains below, sequenced in a study of yellow fever vaccine responses in identical twins. TCRdb reprocessed the RT-PCR reads with MiXCR, giving one entry per CDR3 protein. The repertoire holds around 7,700 distinct CDR3 sequences, with roughly 84% as singletons. The sequenced sample was T cells from blood (PBMCs), unsorted or a sorted subset (not recorded which), obtained before or after yellow fever vaccination (not recorded which). All receptors derive from a woman under 30 who received the yellow fever vaccine.

The chain uses TRBV20-1 and TRBJ2-5, with 10 bases fitting TRBD1. The J segment lost 2 bases and the V segment lost 6 bases, leaving 9 bases of the junction unmatched. Germline-derived CDR1 and CDR2 are DFQATT and SNEGSKA (reference sequence). The length of the CDR3 is 15 residues. The CDR3 DNA reads as TGCAGTGCCTCCATGACAGGGGGCGTTCAAGAGACCCAGTACTTC. Translating gives CSASMTGGVQETQYF.

The gene calls are TRBV4-2 and TRBJ2-5; D could derive from TRBD1 or TRBD2 (5 bases each). CDR1 and CDR2 (germline): LGHNA, YNFKEQ. V lost 4 bases and J lost 2, with 14 bases in between. The CDR3 has 15 amino acids. The CDR3, as DNA: TGTGCCAGCAGCCGTCGTGGGACGGAACAAGAGACCCAGTACTTC. Its protein is CASSRRGTEQETQYF.

The chain links TRBV11-1 to TRBJ2-1; D is unclear. This CDR3 region has 15 residues. Looked up from germline, CDR1 is SGHAT and CDR2 is FQDESV (reference sequence). The ends were cut back, 5 bases at V and 1 base at J, with 12 bases in the middle. In DNA form, the CDR3 reads TGTGCCAGCAGCCTTGGCCTAAATTCCTACAATGAGCAGTTCTTC. Protein sequence: CASSLGLNSYNEQFF.

This sequence joins TRBV7-6 and TRBJ2-1; maybe TRBD2 (5 bases). The V and J ends lost 5 bases and 1 base respectively, with 9 bases between them. The germline CDR1 and CDR2 sequences are SGHVS and FNYEAQ. The CDR3 length is 14 residues. The CDR3 spells CASSDSESYNEQFF. Written as DNA, the CDR3 is TGTGCCAGCAGCGATAGCGAATCCTACAATGAGCAGTTCTTC. Full variable domain (rest looked up from reference TRBV7-6 and TRBJ2-1): GAGVSQSPRYKVTKRGQDVALRCDPISGHVSLYWYRQALGQGPEFLTYFNYEAQQDKSGLPNDRFSAERPEGSISTLTIQRTEQRDSAMYRCASSDSESYNEQFFGPGTRLTVL.

The V call is TRBV5-6, the J call TRBJ2-3, with a weak D call TRBD2 (6 bases). The V end was cut by 2 bases, the J end by 3 bases, with 13 bases between. The V gene's germline CDR1 is SGHDT and CDR2 YYEEEE. The CDR3 spans 15 residues. The CDR3 loop reads CASSLSGVKTDTQYF. The CDR3 DNA reads TGTGCCAGCAGCTTATCGGGAGTCAAGACAGATACGCAGTATTTT.

V is TRBV2 and J is TRBJ2-2; no definite D call. V lost 4 bases and J lost 1, with 4 bases in between. The CDR3 sequence is 13 residues long. Germline V gene sequence: CDR1 SNHLY, CDR2 FYNNEI. The CDR3 is CASSGLNTGELFF. The CDR3 DNA is TGTGCCAGCAGTGGACTGAACACCGGGGAGCTGTTTTTT. Together with reference TRBV2 and TRBJ2-2, the CDR3 gives the full variable domain: EPEVTQTPSHQVTQMGQEVILRCVPISNHLYFYWYRQILGQKVEFLVSFYNNEISEKSEIFDDQFSVERPDGSNFTLKIRSTKLEDSAMYFCASSGLNTGELFFGEGSRLTVL.

The V gene is TRBV11-2, the J gene TRBJ2-1; 7 bases align to TRBD2. This CDR3 is 16 amino acids long. Germline CDR1 SGHAT, CDR2 FQNNGV. The J segment lost 4 bases and the V segment lost 5 bases, leaving 11 bases of the junction unmatched. Written as DNA, the CDR3 is TGTGCCAGCAGCCCCACCCCCTCGCGGGGGTACAATGAGCAGTTCTTC. It yields the protein CASSPTPSRGYNEQFF.

This chain connects TRBV5-1 to TRBJ2-3; 7 positions match TRBD1. The CDR3 consists of 16 residues. V dropped 3 bases and J dropped 8; count of bases not matched to a gene: 15. CDR1 is SGHRS, CDR2 YFSETQ, per germline. The CDR3 loop reads CASSSAKQGPQGTQYF. For the CDR3, the DNA is TGCGCCAGCAGCTCCGCAAAACAGGGGCCCCAGGGTACGCAGTATTTT.

V usage is TRBV11-2 and J usage is TRBJ1-3; 9 nucleotides match TRBD1. J lost 14 bases, V lost 5 bases, and 10 bases had no gene match. Germline lookup yields CDR1 SGHAT and CDR2 FQNNGV. The CDR3 loop spans 13 amino acids. This chain's CDR3 is CASSAIPGQGLYF. The CDR3 DNA sequence: TGTGCCAGCAGCGCAATCCCGGGACAGGGACTATATTTT. Supplemented by reference TRBV11-2 and TRBJ1-3, the full variable domain reads EAGVAQSPRYKIIEKRQSVAFWCNPISGHATLYWYQQILGQGPKLLIQFQNNGVVDDSQLPKDRFSAERLKGVDSTLKIQPAKLEDSAVYLCASSAIPGQGLYFGEGSWLTVV.

The gene calls are TRBV29-1 and TRBJ1-1, with 10 bases that match TRBD1. The germline V gene has CDR1 SQVTM and CDR2 ANQGSEA. J lost 1 base, V lost 4 bases, and 3 bases had no gene match. This CDR3 spans 14 amino acids. CDR3 nucleotides: TGCAGCGTTGGGACAGGGGGGGCGAACACTGAAGCTTTCTTT. Residues: CSVGTGGANTEAFF.

The chain joins TRBV29-1 to TRBJ2-2; D may be TRBD1 (6 bases). V lost 0 bases and J lost 0, with 8 bases in between. The CDR3 contains 15 residues. The V gene's germline CDR1 is SQVTM and CDR2 ANQGSEA. The CDR3 nucleotides read TGCAGCGTTGAAGACGGGACAACGAACACCGGGGAGCTGTTTTTT. Translated, it gives CSVEDGTTNTGELFF.